Listed below are T cell receptor beta chains from one sample, sequenced in a study of CD8 T cells in ankylosing spondylitis. TCRdb itself ran the 5' RACE reads through MiXCR, one entry per CDR3 protein. The table lists about 160,000 distinct CDR3 sequences, 18% of them singletons. The sample taken for sequencing was blood, either unsorted or a sorted T cell fraction (not recorded which). The source is a male donor with ankylosing spondylitis or in good health (not recorded which). CDR3s include the opening cysteine and the closing phenylalanine or tryptophan. Each record gives: V gene, clone size, J gene, D gene, CDR3 length, CDR3 protein, CDR3 DNA. D genes are given only for firm matches. Expanded clones are given a class, and other clones once, few, many or no size at all.

>TRBV30|.|TRBJ2-7|.|14
CAWSVDTGQYEQYF
TGTGCCTGGAGTGTGGACACGGGGCAATACGAGCAGTACTTC
>TRBV28|.|TRBJ1-2|.|14
CASKTGRRSYGYTF
TGTGCCAGCAAAACGGGACGGAGATCCTATGGCTACACCTTC
>TRBV12-3/TRBV12-4|.|TRBJ2-2|.|15
CASSPADVNTGELFF
TGTGCCAGCAGTCCAGCGGACGTGAACACCGGGGAGCTGTTTTTT
>TRBV3-1|few|TRBJ2-3|.|12
CASSQGFETQYF
TGTGCCAGCAGCCAAGGCTTCGAGACGCAGTATTTT
>TRBV5-1|.|TRBJ1-4|TRBD1|14
CASSRTGTGEKLFF
TGCGCCAGCAGCCGGACAGGGACGGGCGAAAAACTGTTTTTT
>TRBV20-1|many|TRBJ2-2|.|14
CSASQGENTGELFF
TGCAGTGCCAGCCAGGGAGAGAACACCGGGGAGCTGTTTTTT
>TRBV12-3/TRBV12-4|many|TRBJ2-3|TRBD2|14
CASSHRGRSDTQYF
TGTGCCAGCAGCCATCGCGGGAGGTCGGATACGCAGTATTTT
>TRBV28|few|TRBJ2-1|.|11
CASSHRNEQFF
TGTGCCAGCAGCCATCGCAATGAGCAGTTCTTC
>TRBV6-5|.|TRBJ1-6|.|15
CASSYRNSYNSPLHF
TGTGCCAGCAGTTATAGGAACTCCTATAATTCACCCCTCCACTTT
>TRBV7-8|.|TRBJ2-1|.|13
CASRLRGNNEQFF
TGTGCCAGCAGGCTCCGGGGTAACAATGAGCAGTTCTTC
>TRBV18|.|TRBJ2-2|.|15
CASSPGQANTGELFF
TGTGCCAGCTCACCAGGGCAGGCGAACACCGGGGAGCTGTTTTTT
>TRBV5-1|many|TRBJ2-3|.|14
CASSFGPTTDTQYF
TGCGCCAGCAGCTTCGGCCCTACCACAGATACGCAGTATTTT
>TRBV7-2|.|TRBJ1-4|.|14
CASTPGPANEKLFF
TGTGCCAGCACCCCGGGGCCGGCGAATGAAAAACTGTTTTTT
>TRBV29-1|few|TRBJ2-7|TRBD1|13
CSIRGQTSGEQYF
TGCAGCATAAGGGGACAGACCTCCGGCGAGCAGTACTTC
>TRBV7-7|once|TRBJ2-5|.|14
CASSFSSGQETQYF
TGTGCCAGCAGCTTTTCCTCAGGTCAAGAGACCCAGTACTTC
>TRBV4-1|many|TRBJ2-4|.|15
CASSQETGTKNIQYF
TGCGCCAGCAGCCAAGAGACAGGAACCAAAAACATTCAGTACTTC
>TRBV11-1|few|TRBJ2-2|.|19
CASSPAALWGSVSTGELFF
TGTGCCAGCAGCCCAGCCGCCCTCTGGGGAAGCGTCAGCACCGGGGAGCTGTTTTTT
>TRBV5-1|few|TRBJ2-1|.|14
CASGQNGRYNEQFF
TGCGCCAGTGGACAAAACGGACGGTACAATGAGCAGTTCTTC
>TRBV5-1|many|TRBJ2-3|TRBD2|17
CASSLGSLAESTDTQYF
TGCGCCAGCAGCTTGGGGTCCCTAGCGGAGAGCACAGATACGCAGTATTTT
>TRBV20-1|many|TRBJ1-4|TRBD1|17
CSAPTGTGFKRREKLFF
TGCAGTGCGCCTACCGGGACAGGATTTAAAAGGCGTGAAAAACTGTTTTTT
>TRBV18|.|TRBJ2-1|TRBD2|16
CASSPPGTSGYNEQFF
TGTGCCAGCTCACCACCGGGGACTAGCGGCTACAATGAGCAGTTCTTC
>TRBV20-1|many|TRBJ2-3|TRBD2|15
CSAGLASASTDTQYF
TGCAGTGCCGGACTAGCTAGCGCTAGCACAGATACGCAGTATTTT
>TRBV18|few|TRBJ1-1|.|12
CASSPRQREAFF
TGTGCCAGCTCACCACGACAGCGTGAAGCTTTCTTT
>TRBV6-5|few|TRBJ2-3|.|13
CASSYSKRDTQYF
TGTGCCAGCAGTTACTCGAAGCGAGATACGCAGTATTTT
>TRBV20-1|few|TRBJ2-1|.|14
CSATLRSSYNEQFF
TGCAGTGCTACCCTTCGGAGCTCCTACAATGAGCAGTTCTTC
>TRBV14|.|TRBJ2-1|.|15
CASSQDWSGRSEQFF
TGTGCCAGCAGCCAAGATTGGTCTGGTAGAAGTGAGCAGTTCTTC
>TRBV5-4|.|TRBJ2-1|.|12
CASSFIRNEQFF
TGTGCCAGCAGCTTCATAAGAAATGAGCAGTTCTTC
>TRBV5-1|few|TRBJ1-4|.|17
CASSSNVDRDKNEKLFF
TGCGCCAGCAGCTCCAATGTGGACCGGGACAAGAATGAAAAACTGTTTTTT
>TRBV20-1|few|TRBJ2-7|.|13
CSARDPRTYEQYF
TGCAGTGCTAGAGATCCTAGGACCTACGAGCAGTACTTC
>TRBV5-1|many|TRBJ1-2|.|14
CASSLDRGFDGYTF
TGCGCCAGCAGCTTGGATCGGGGATTTGACGGCTACACCTTC
>TRBV20-1|few|TRBJ1-4|TRBD1|15
CSATDREGTGEKLFF
TGCAGTGCTACGGACAGGGAGGGGACTGGTGAAAAACTGTTTTTT
>TRBV5-1|many|TRBJ2-3|TRBD2|14
CASSLGTSADTQYF
TGCGCCAGCAGCCTCGGGACTAGCGCAGATACGCAGTATTTT
>TRBV6-5|many|TRBJ2-1|.|12
CASSRGLGEQFF
TGTGCCAGCAGTCGTGGACTGGGGGAGCAGTTCTTC
>TRBV11-2|.|TRBJ2-1|.|15
CASRAPSGYYNEQFF
TGTGCCAGCAGGGCCCCTTCCGGTTACTACAATGAGCAGTTCTTC
>TRBV3-1|.|TRBJ2-7|.|12
CASSQTGREQYF
TGTGCCAGCAGCCAGACAGGGAGGGAGCAGTACTTC
>TRBV2|many|TRBJ2-7|.|11
CASVLDYEQYF
TGTGCCAGCGTCCTGGATTACGAGCAGTACTTC
>TRBV11-2|many|TRBJ2-2|.|14
CASRATGTGGELFF
TGTGCCAGCAGGGCCACAGGGACGGGCGGGGAGCTGTTTTTT
>TRBV20-1|many|TRBJ2-3|.|12
CSASGQKDTQYF
TGCAGTGCCTCAGGACAGAAGGATACGCAGTATTTT
>TRBV20-1|many|TRBJ1-1|.|13
CSATQGSNTEAFF
TGCAGTGCAACCCAGGGGTCGAACACTGAAGCTTTCTTT
>TRBV20-1|few|TRBJ2-1|TRBD2|15
CSARAAAGGPEEQFF
TGCAGTGCTAGAGCTGCGGCGGGAGGGCCTGAGGAGCAGTTCTTC
>TRBV5-1|.|TRBJ1-2|.|13
CASSFAGNYGYTF
TGCGCCAGCAGCTTCGCAGGGAACTATGGCTACACCTTC
>TRBV12-3/TRBV12-4|.|TRBJ2-5|.|11
CASSRRETQYF
TGTGCCAGCAGTCGTCGGGAGACCCAGTACTTC
>TRBV20-1|few|TRBJ2-7|.|12
CSAGLPPREQYF
TGCAGCGCGGGACTCCCTCCTAGAGAGCAGTACTTC
>TRBV30|once|TRBJ2-1|.|14
CAWRPPGPRWEQFF
TGTGCCTGGAGACCCCCAGGACCGCGTTGGGAGCAGTTCTTC
>TRBV5-1|many|TRBJ2-7|.|15
CASSFSPNDGREQYF
TGCGCCAGCAGCTTTTCCCCAAATGATGGGCGCGAGCAGTACTTC
>TRBV19|many|TRBJ1-5|.|14
CASRRKPSNQPQHF
TGTGCCAGTCGCAGGAAACCTAGCAATCAGCCCCAGCATTTT
>TRBV11-3|few|TRBJ2-7|.|16
CASSRVRATSTSEQYF
TGTGCCAGCAGCCGCGTTCGGGCGACTAGTACTAGTGAGCAGTACTTC
>TRBV27|many|TRBJ1-6|.|13
CAVTQGSNSPLHF
TGTGCCGTAACTCAGGGTTCTAATTCACCCCTCCACTTT
>TRBV5-1|many|TRBJ2-5|TRBD1|15
CATSGSDRTLETQYF
TGCGCCACCAGTGGTTCGGACAGGACACTTGAGACCCAGTACTTC
>TRBV27|few|TRBJ2-7|.|17
CASSLRGIGPGTYEQYF
TGTGCCAGCAGTTTAAGGGGTATTGGCCCGGGTACCTACGAGCAGTACTTC
>TRBV9|.|TRBJ2-1|TRBD2|15
CASSVLAGGFGEQFF
TGTGCCAGCAGCGTACTAGCGGGAGGGTTCGGGGAGCAGTTCTTC
>TRBV5-1|many|TRBJ1-2|.|15
CASSLANRPTGGYTF
TGCGCCAGCAGCTTGGCGAACAGGCCAACTGGGGGCTACACCTTC
>TRBV29-1|.|TRBJ2-3|.|13
CSVSAPSADTQYF
TGCAGCGTTTCGGCACCCTCCGCAGATACGCAGTATTTT
>TRBV5-1|many|TRBJ2-7|.|15
CASSQLELGNYEQYF
TGCGCCAGCAGCCAACTCGAGCTGGGGAACTACGAGCAGTACTTC
>TRBV29-1|many|TRBJ2-2|TRBD2|16
CSVEVGTSPNTGELFF
TGCAGCGTTGAAGTTGGGACTAGCCCGAACACCGGGGAGCTGTTTTTT
>TRBV6-2/TRBV6-3|.|TRBJ2-3|TRBD2|17
CASSYQAGGPVRDTQYF
TGTGCCAGCAGTTACCAAGCGGGAGGGCCTGTCAGAGATACGCAGTATTTT
>TRBV11-2|few|TRBJ2-3|.|13
CASRRTTYDTQYF
TGTGCCAGCAGGCGGACTACATACGATACGCAGTATTTT